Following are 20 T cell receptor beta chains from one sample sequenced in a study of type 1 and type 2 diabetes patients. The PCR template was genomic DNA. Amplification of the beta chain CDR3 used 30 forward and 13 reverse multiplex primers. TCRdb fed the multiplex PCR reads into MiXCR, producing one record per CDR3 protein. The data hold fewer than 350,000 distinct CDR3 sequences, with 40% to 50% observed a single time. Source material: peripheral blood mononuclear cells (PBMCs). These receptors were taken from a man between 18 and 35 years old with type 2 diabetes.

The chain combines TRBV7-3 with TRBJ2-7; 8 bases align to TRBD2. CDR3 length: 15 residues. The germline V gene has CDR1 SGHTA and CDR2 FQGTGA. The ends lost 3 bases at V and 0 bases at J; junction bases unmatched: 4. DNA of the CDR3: TGTGCCAGCAGCTTTGCAGCGGGGGCCTCCTACGAGCAGTACTTC. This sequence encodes CASSFAAGASYEQYF.

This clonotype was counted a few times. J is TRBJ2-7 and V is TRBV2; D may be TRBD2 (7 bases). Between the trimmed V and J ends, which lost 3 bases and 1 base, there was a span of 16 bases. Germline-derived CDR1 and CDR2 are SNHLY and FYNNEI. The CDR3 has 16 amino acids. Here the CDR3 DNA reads TGTGCCAGCAGTGAGGGGGGGCAGGGTTTATCCTACGAGCAGTACTTC. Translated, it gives CASSEGGQGLSYEQYF.

The CDR3 region is CASSSPLTGNNGYTF. The CDR3 nucleotides read TGTGCCAGCAGCTCCCCCTTGACAGGGAATAATGGCTACACCTTC. The J gene is TRBJ1-2, the V gene TRBV7-6; 7 bases line up with TRBD1. Per germline, CDR1 SGHVS and CDR2 FNYEAQ. The CDR3 covers 15 residues. V gave up 4 bases and J gave up 6 bases; unmatched junction bases: 11. Combining the CDR3 with reference TRBV7-6 and TRBJ1-2 gives the whole variable domain GAGVSQSPRYKVTKRGQDVALRCDPISGHVSLYWYRQALGQGPEFLTYFNYEAQQDKSGLPNDRFSAERPEGSISTLTIQRTEQRDSAMYRCASSSPLTGNNGYTFGSGTRLTVV.

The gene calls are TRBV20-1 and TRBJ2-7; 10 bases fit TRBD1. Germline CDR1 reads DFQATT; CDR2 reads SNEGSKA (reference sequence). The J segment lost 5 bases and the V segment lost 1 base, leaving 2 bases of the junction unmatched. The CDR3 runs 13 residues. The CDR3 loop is CSARGGTGDEQYF. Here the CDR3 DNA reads TGCAGTGCTAGAGGTGGGACAGGGGACGAGCAGTACTTC.

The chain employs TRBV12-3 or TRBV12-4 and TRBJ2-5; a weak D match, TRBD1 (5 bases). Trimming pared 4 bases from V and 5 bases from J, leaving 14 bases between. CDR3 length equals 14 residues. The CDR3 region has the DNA TGTGCCAGCAGTTCCCAGGGCGTGAGGGAGACCCAGTACTTC. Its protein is CASSSQGVRETQYF.

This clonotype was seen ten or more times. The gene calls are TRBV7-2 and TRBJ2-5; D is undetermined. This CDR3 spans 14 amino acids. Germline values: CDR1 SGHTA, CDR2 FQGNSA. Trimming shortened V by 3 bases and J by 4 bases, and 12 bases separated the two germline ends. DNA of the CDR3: TGTGCCAGCAGCTTCAAACCGATGGGAGAGACCCAGTACTTC. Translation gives CASSFKPMGETQYF.

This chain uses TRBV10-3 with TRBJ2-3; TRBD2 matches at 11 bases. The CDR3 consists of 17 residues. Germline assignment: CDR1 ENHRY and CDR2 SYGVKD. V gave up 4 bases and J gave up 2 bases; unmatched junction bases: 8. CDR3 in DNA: TGTGCCATCAGTGGGCCCTCTAGCGGGGGGTACACAGATACGCAGTATTTT. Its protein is CAISGPSSGGYTDTQYF.

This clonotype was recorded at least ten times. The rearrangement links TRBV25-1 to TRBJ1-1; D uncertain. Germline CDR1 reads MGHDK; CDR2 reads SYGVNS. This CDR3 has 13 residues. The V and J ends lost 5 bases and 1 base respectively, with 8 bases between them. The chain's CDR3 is CASSSRQNTEAFF. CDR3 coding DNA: TGTGCCAGCAGTTCCCGGCAGAACACTGAAGCTTTCTTT.

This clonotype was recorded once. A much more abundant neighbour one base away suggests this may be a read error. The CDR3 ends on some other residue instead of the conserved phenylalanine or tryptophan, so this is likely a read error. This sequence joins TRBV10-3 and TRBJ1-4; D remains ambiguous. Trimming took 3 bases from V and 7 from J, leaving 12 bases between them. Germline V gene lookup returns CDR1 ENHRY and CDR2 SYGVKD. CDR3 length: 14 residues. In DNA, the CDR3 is TGTGCCATCAGTGATCCGGGTCGCGTTGAAAAACTGTTTTCT. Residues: CAISDPGRVEKLFS.

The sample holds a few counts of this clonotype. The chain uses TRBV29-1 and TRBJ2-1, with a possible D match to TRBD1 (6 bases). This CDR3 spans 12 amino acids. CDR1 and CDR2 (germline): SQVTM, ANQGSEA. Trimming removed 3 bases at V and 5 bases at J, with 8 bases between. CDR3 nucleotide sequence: TGCAGCGTTGACGGGACAAACAATGAGCAGTTCTTC. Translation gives CSVDGTNNEQFF.

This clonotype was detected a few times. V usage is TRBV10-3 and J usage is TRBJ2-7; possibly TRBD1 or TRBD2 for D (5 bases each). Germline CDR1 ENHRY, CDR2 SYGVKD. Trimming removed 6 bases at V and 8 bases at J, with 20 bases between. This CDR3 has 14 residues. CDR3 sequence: CAIRNGTISHQQYF. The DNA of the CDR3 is TGTGCCATCAGAAACGGGACCATCTCTCACCAGCAGTACTTC.

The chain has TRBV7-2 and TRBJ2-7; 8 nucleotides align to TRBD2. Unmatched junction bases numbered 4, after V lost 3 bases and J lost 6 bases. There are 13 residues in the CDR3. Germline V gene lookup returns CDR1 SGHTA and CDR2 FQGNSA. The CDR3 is CASSFSGGAEQYF. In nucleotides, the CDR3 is TGTGCCAGCAGCTTCTCCGGGGGGGCCGAGCAGTACTTC.

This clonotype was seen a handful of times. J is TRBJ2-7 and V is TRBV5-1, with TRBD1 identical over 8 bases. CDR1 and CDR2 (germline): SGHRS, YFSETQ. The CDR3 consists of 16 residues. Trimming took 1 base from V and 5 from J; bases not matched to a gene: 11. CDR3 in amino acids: CASSLMSGGALNEQYF. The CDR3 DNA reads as TGCGCCAGCAGCTTGATGTCAGGGGGCGCTTTAAACGAGCAGTACTTC.

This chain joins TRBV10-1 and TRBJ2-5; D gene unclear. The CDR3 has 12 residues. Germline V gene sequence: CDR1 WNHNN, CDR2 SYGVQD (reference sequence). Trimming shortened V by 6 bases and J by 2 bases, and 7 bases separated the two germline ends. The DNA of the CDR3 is TGCGCCAGCAGGGCGGCTCAAGAGACCCAGTACTTC. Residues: CASRAAQETQYF.

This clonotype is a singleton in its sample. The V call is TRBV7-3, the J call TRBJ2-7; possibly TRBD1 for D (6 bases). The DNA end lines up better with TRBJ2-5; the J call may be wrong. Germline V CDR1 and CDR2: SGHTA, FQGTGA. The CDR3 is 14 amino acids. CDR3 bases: TGTGCCAGCAGCCCCGACAGGCGCGTAGAGACCCAGTACTTC. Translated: CASSPDRRVETQYF.

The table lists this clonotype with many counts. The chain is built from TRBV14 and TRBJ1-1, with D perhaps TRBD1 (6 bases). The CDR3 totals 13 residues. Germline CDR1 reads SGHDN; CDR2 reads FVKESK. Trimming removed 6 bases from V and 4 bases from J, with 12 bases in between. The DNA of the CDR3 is TGTGCCAGCAGTCAACAGGGAATCACTGAAGCTTTCTTT. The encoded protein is CASSQQGITEAFF.

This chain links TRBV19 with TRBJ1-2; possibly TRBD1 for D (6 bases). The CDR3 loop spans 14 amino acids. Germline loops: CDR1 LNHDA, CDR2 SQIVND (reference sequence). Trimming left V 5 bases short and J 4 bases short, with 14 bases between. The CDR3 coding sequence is TGTGCCAGTAGTTCCCACGACAGGTTCTATGGCTACACCTTC. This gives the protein CASSSHDRFYGYTF.

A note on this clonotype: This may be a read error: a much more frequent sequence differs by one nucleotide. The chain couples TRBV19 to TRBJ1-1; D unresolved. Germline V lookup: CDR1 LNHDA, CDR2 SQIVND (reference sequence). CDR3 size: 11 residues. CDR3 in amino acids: CASRKNTDAFF. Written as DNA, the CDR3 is TGTGCCAGTCGGAAGAACACTGATGCTTTCTTT.

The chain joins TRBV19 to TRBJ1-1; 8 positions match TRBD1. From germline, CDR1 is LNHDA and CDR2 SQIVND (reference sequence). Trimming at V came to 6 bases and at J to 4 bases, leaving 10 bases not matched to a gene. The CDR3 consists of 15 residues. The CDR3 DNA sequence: TGTGCCAGTAGCCCTACAGCAGGGGGCTCCACTGAAGCTTTCTTT. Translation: CASSPTAGGSTEAFF.

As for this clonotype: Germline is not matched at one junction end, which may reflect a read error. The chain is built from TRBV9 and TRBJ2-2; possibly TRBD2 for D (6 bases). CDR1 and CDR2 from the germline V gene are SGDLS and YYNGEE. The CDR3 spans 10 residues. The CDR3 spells CASSFGGLFF. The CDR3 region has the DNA TGCGCCAGCAGCTTCGGGGGGCTGTTTTTT.